The clone carrying this T cell receptor beta chain was found many times. The data were obtained in a study of low-dose radiotherapy and immunotherapy resistance in tumors. Study in general: The study delivered 0.5 Gy per fraction every 2 weeks to Cohort 1, totaling 6.5 Gy.

The CDR3 has 12 amino acids. V was clipped by 11 bases and J by 4 bases, with 12 bases between them. Per germline, CDR1 MNHEY and CDR2 SVGEGT. Time point: before trial treatment. With TRAV- and TRBV-specific primers, first-strand cDNA was made, covering the alpha and beta chains. TCR amplification ran 15 to 25 PCR cycles using constant-region and V-primer adapter primers. Amplification (by in vitro transcription) was performed on isolated mRNA. TCRdb used MiXCR to reprocess the reads, holding one entry per CDR3 protein. The sample carries approximately 70,000 distinct CDR3 sequences, 30% to 40% recorded once.

V is TRBV6-2 or TRBV6-3 and J is TRBJ2-1; tentative D call: TRBD1 (6 bases). The TCR originated in a female donor with ovarian cancer. The material was PBMCs, obtained before treatment. CDR3 DNA sequence: TGTGCCGCAGGGGAGTCTTACAATGAGCAGTTCTTC. Its protein product is CAAGESYNEQFF.